These 21 T cell receptor beta chains came from one sample sequenced in a study of blood T cells in healthy people across ages. For the second PCR, which ran for about 6 to 11 cycles, a sample-barcoded 5' primer and a J-beta primer mix were used. MiXCR, run by TCRdb on the 5' RACE reads, gives a single entry per CDR3 protein. The sample shows about 1.8 million distinct CDR3 sequences, around half of them seen only once. The sequenced sample was blood. The origin of the receptors is a middle-aged woman in good health.

This clonotype was counted a few times. The V call is TRBV29-1, the J call TRBJ2-1; D call uncertain. This CDR3 contains 13 residues. V lost 4 bases and J lost 4, with 11 bases in between. Germline-derived CDR1 and CDR2 are SQVTM and ANQGSEA. CDR3 region: CSVVIPSYNEQFF. The CDR3 nucleotides read TGCAGCGTTGTAATTCCCTCGTACAATGAGCAGTTCTTC.

The chain uses TRBV4-3 and TRBJ2-3; 7 positions agree with TRBD2. J lost 1 base, V lost 4 bases, and 8 bases had no gene match. The germline CDR1 and CDR2 sequences are LGHNA and YSLEER. This CDR3 has 16 amino acids. The CDR3 coding sequence is TGCGCCAGCAGCCGCATGGCTACTAGCGGCACAGATACGCAGTATTTT. It specifies CASSRMATSGTDTQYF.

The chain is built from TRBV6-5 and TRBJ1-5, with 7 bases aligning to TRBD1. Trimming took 3 bases from V and 1 from J; bases not matched to a gene: 3. CDR1 and CDR2 from the germline V gene are MNHEY and SVGAGI. The CDR3 totals 15 residues. CDR3 bases: TGTGCCAGCAGTTATGGCAGGGGGAGCAATCAGCCCCAGCATTTT. This sequence encodes CASSYGRGSNQPQHF.

The chain links TRBV27 to TRBJ2-7, with TRBD2 matching 11 bases. Germline V gives CDR1 MNHEY, CDR2 SMNVEV (reference sequence). V was clipped by 6 bases and J by 5 bases; unmatched bases: 21. The CDR3 has 19 residues. The CDR3, as DNA: TGTGCCAGCAGCTCAAGGCGGCTAGCGGGGGGCCTCTTCCCCCACGAGCAGTACTTC. Protein sequence: CASSSRRLAGGLFPHEQYF.

This clonotype was seen at least ten times. The chain is built from TRBV6-6 and TRBJ1-2; TRBD1 agrees at 7 bases. CDR3 length equals 13 residues. Germline V gene data show CDR1 as MNHNY and CDR2 as SVGAGI (reference sequence). After removal of 4 bases from V and 3 bases from J, the junction contained 2 bases not matched to a gene. The CDR3 DNA follows: TGTGCCAGCAGTTCCCAGGGGGACTATGGCTACACCTTC. Translating gives CASSSQGDYGYTF.

This clonotype appeared a few times. A much larger clone differs from this one at a single base, so this may be a read error. V usage is TRBV12-3 or TRBV12-4 and J usage is TRBJ2-3; D is perhaps TRBD2 (5 bases). Trimming removed 2 bases from V and 1 base from J, with 7 bases in between. This CDR3 has 14 residues. The CDR3 sequence: CASSLISGTDTQYF. In DNA form, the CDR3 reads TGTGCCAGCAGTTTAATTAGCGGCACAGATACGCAGTATTTT.

This clonotype was counted a few times. The CDR3 sequence is CASRGTGTETQYF. CDR3 nucleotide sequence: TGTGCCAGCAGAGGGACAGGGACGGAGACCCAGTACTTC. V usage is TRBV28 and J usage is TRBJ2-5, with TRBD1 identical over 9 bases. Germline V gene data show CDR1 as MDHEN and CDR2 as SYDVKM. V lost 6 bases to trimming and J lost 5 bases; unmatched junction nucleotides: 4. The CDR3 consists of 13 residues.

There are a few counts of this clonotype. The genes are TRBV20-1 and TRBJ1-2, with D possibly TRBD1 on 5 matching bases. Germline loops: CDR1 DFQATT, CDR2 SNEGSKA (reference sequence). The CDR3 sequence is 11 residues long. The germline V and J ends were trimmed by 3 bases and 8 bases, with 10 bases remaining between them. This CDR3 reads CSARLGAGYTF. The CDR3 DNA sequence: TGCAGTGCTAGGCTTGGGGCAGGCTACACCTTC.

The chain is built from TRBV7-2 and TRBJ2-4; D may be TRBD2 (7 bases). V was pared by 0 bases and J by 13 bases, with 25 bases between. The length of the CDR3 is 17 residues. Germline V lookup: CDR1 SGHTA, CDR2 FQGNSA. The CDR3 spells CASSLALRGGAQEIQYF. In nucleotides, the CDR3 is TGTGCCAGCAGCTTAGCTTTGAGGGGGGGGGCGCAGGAGATCCAGTACTTC. Based on the CDR3 plus reference TRBV7-2 and TRBJ2-4, the full variable domain is GAGVSQSPSNKVTEKGKDVELRCDPISGHTALYWYRQSLGQGLEFLIYFQGNSAPDKSGLPSDRFSAERTGGSVSTLTIQRTQQEDSAVYLCASSLALRGGAQEIQYFGAGTRLSVL.

The chain is built from TRBV7-2 and TRBJ2-3; 8 nucleotides align to TRBD2. J gave up 4 bases and V 4 bases, and 13 bases lay outside the gene matches. The CDR3 has 17 amino acids. Germline values: CDR1 SGHTA, CDR2 FQGNSA. CDR3 coding DNA: TGTGCCAGCAGCTCACTCCCCGGGACTAGTCGGGCAGATACGCAGTATTTT. Protein sequence: CASSSLPGTSRADTQYF.

This clonotype came up a few times. The V call is TRBV2, the J call TRBJ2-3; 10 nucleotides line up with TRBD2. CDR3 length: 18 residues. V dropped 7 bases and J dropped 0; count of bases not matched to a gene: 13. CDR1 is SNHLY and CDR2 is FYNNEI in the germline V gene. Here the CDR3 reads CASNMLAGVSSSTDTQYF. For the CDR3, the DNA is TGTGCCAGCAACATGCTAGCGGGGGTTTCCTCTAGCACAGATACGCAGTATTTT. The full variable domain, rest sourced from reference TRBV2 and TRBJ2-3, is EPEVTQTPSHQVTQMGQEVILRCVPISNHLYFYWYRQILGQKVEFLVSFYNNEISEKSEIFDDQFSVERPDGSNFTLKIRSTKLEDSAMYFCASNMLAGVSSSTDTQYFGPGTRLTVL.

This chain links TRBV7-2 with TRBJ2-7; 10 nucleotides line up with TRBD1. The CDR3 contains 15 residues. The junction had 12 bases not matched to a gene; V was cut back by 6 bases and J by 7 bases. The V gene's germline CDR1 is SGHTA and CDR2 FQGNSA. CDR3 nucleotide sequence: TGTGCCAGCAGACCCGGGACAGGGGCCTCACGGGAGCAGTACTTC. It yields the protein CASRPGTGASREQYF.

This clonotype turned up a few times. This chain joins TRBV15 and TRBJ2-1; D is undetermined. CDR1 and CDR2 (germline): LNHNV, YYDKDF (reference sequence). Trimming removed 4 bases at V and 3 bases at J, with 10 bases between. The length of the CDR3 is 14 residues. The CDR3 nucleotides are TGTGCCACCAGCAAAGAGACTTACTACAATGAGCAGTTCTTC. It translates to CATSKETYYNEQFF. The full variable domain, in which reference TRBV15 and TRBJ2-1 provide the parts outside the CDR3, is DAMVIQNPRYQVTQFGKPVTLSCSQTLNHNVMYWYQQKSSQAPKLLFHYYDKDFNNEADTPDNFQSRRPNTSFCFLDIRSPGLGDTAMYLCATSKETYYNEQFFGPGTRLTVL.

This clonotype was seen ten or more times. V gene TRBV6-6 combines with J gene TRBJ2-3; TRBD2 matches 10 bases. Unmatched junction bases numbered 0, after V lost 6 bases and J lost 0 bases. Germline loops: CDR1 MNHNY, CDR2 SVGAGI (reference sequence). The CDR3 is 14 residues long. The CDR3 DNA follows: TGTGCCAGCAGAGCGGGGGGGAGCACAGATACGCAGTATTTT. Encoded protein: CASRAGGSTDTQYF.

The CDR3 DNA sequence: TGTGCCAGCAGCACCTACAGGGGTAAGGACTGCGAGCAGTACTTC. Amino acids: CASSTYRGKDCEQYF. The chain uses TRBV7-2 and TRBJ2-7, with 7 bases fitting TRBD1. CDR3 length: 15 amino acids. CDR1 and CDR2 from the germline V gene are SGHTA and FQGNSA. The ends lost 5 bases at V and 6 bases at J; junction bases unmatched: 13.

The chain employs TRBV3-1 and TRBJ1-5; unclear D gene. CDR3 length: 15 residues. Germline CDR1 is LGHDT and CDR2 is YNNKEL (reference sequence). With 6 bases removed from V and 5 bases from J, the gap between germline ends came to 17 bases. CDR3 nucleotides: TGTGCCAGCAGGGTGACCCCGGGTTACGATCAGCCCCAGCATTTT. This sequence encodes CASRVTPGYDQPQHF.

This clonotype appeared a few times. V is TRBV6-5 and J is TRBJ2-3; either TRBD1 or TRBD2 may fit D (6 bases each). This CDR3 spans 17 amino acids. Germline V gene data show CDR1 as MNHEY and CDR2 as SVGAGI. The V and J ends lost 2 bases and 2 bases respectively, with 17 bases between them. The CDR3 bases are TGTGCCAGCAGTTACGCTGGAGGGACATATGTCACAGATACGCAGTATTTT. Translation: CASSYAGGTYVTDTQYF.

This clonotype was detected only a few times. The V and J genes are TRBV20-1 and TRBJ2-7; no clear D gene. Looked up from germline, CDR1 is DFQATT and CDR2 is SNEGSKA (reference sequence). CDR3 length: 15 residues. The V end lost 0 bases, the J end lost 1 base, and 13 bases lay between the germline ends. The DNA for the CDR3 is TGCAGTGCTAGAGAGTCACCCCAAAATTCCTACGAGCAGTACTTC. This encodes CSARESPQNSYEQYF.

V and J are TRBV12-3 or TRBV12-4 and TRBJ2-7, with 7 bases matching TRBD2. Trimming at V came to 5 bases and at J to 2 bases, leaving 3 bases not matched to a gene. This CDR3 spans 13 amino acids. The CDR3 loop is CASSTGTTYEQYF. As DNA, the CDR3 is TGTGCCAGCAGTACCGGGACTACCTACGAGCAGTACTTC.

The chain is built from TRBV5-6 and TRBJ2-3; possibly TRBD1 for D (6 bases). Germline CDR1 is SGHDT and CDR2 is YYEEEE. V lost 2 bases and J 5 bases, leaving 15 bases between the germline ends. The CDR3 runs to 15 residues. In DNA form, the CDR3 reads TGTGCCAGCAGCTTCAAGTTACAGGGCGTAGATACGCAGTATTTT. Translating gives CASSFKLQGVDTQYF.

This clonotype was observed once. The CDR3 DNA sequence: TGCAGTGCTAGAGAAAGGGGGACAGGGGGCTACGGCAATCAGCCCCAGCATTTT. Protein product: CSARERGTGGYGNQPQHF. The V call is TRBV20-1, the J call TRBJ1-5; 12 bases are a match to TRBD1. The CDR3 runs 18 residues. CDR1 is DFQATT and CDR2 is SNEGSKA in the germline V gene (reference sequence). The ends lost 0 bases at V and 2 bases at J; junction bases unmatched: 8.